This T cell receptor (beta chain) stems from a study of cytomegalovirus exposure and HLA in healthy donors. Overall study: Findings of an earlier analysis included roughly 120 million unique TCR beta sequences from 190 million or so T cells.

Germline V lookup: CDR1 SEHNR, CDR2 FQNEAQ (reference sequence). The CDR3 consists of 13 residues. The V gene end was trimmed by 5 bases and the J gene end by 8 bases; junction bases not matched to a gene: 2. Comment on this clone: Its antigen is still unknown.

The PCR was carried out with 60 Vbeta primers and 13 Jbeta primers. Produced via immunoSEQ multiplex PCR; TCRdb's table is partial and in-frame only. The data contain some 150,000 clones, nearly 80% of them seen just once; the ten biggest clones take up less than 3.5%. Study-level points and caveats: In an earlier analysis, productive rearrangement rates for most beta V segments clustered near 87% or 30%.

The clonotype was recovered from a man between 40 and 49 years old in good health and CMV-seropositive. V usage is TRBV7-9 and J usage is TRBJ1-4; 10 bases align to TRBD1. The material sequenced was PBMCs. The CDR3 loop is CASSPGQGEKLFF. CDR3 DNA sequence: TGTGCCAGCAGCCCGGGACAGGGGGAAAAACTGTTTTTT.